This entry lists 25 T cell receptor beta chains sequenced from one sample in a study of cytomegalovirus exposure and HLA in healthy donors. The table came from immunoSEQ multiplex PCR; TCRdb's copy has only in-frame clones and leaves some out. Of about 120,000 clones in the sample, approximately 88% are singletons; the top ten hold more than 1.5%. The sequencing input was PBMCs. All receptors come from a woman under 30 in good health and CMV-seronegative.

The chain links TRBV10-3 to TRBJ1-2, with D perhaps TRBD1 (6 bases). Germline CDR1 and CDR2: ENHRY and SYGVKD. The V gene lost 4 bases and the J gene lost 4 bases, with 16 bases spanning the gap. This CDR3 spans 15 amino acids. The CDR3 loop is CAISANREQTYGYTF. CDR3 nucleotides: TGTGCCATCAGTGCAAACAGGGAACAAACCTATGGCTACACCTTC.

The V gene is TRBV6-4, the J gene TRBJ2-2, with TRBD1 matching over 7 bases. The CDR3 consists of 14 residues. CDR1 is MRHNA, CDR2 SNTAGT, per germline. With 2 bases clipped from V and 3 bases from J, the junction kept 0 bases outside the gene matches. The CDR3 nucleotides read TGTGCCAGCAGTGACGGACAGGACACCGGGGAGCTGTTTTTT. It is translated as CASSDGQDTGELFF.

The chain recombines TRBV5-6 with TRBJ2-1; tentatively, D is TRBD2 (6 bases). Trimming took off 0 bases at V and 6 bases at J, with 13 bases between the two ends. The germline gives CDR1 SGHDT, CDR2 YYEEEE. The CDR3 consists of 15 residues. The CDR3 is CASSLAGGRGNEQFF. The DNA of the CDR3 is TGTGCCAGCAGCTTGGCCGGGGGTAGGGGCAATGAGCAGTTCTTC.

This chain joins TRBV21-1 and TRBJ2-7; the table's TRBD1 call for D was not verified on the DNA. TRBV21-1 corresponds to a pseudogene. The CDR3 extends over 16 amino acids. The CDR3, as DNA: TGTGCCAGCAGCAAAGTAGAGACAGGGGATCGTAGCGAGCAGTACTTC. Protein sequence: CASSKVETGDRSEQYF.

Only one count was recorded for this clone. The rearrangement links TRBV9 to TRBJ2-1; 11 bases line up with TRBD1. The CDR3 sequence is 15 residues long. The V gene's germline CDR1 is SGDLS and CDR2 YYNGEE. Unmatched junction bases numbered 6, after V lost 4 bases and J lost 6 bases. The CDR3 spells CASSFTGTGGNEQFF. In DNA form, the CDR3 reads TGTGCCAGCAGCTTTACCGGGACAGGGGGCAATGAGCAGTTCTTC.

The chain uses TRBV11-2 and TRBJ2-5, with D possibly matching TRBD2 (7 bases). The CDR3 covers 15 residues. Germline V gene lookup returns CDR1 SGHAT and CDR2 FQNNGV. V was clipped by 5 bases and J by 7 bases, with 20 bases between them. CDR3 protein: CASSPRAGASSTQYF. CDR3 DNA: TGTGCCAGCAGCCCCAGGGCGGGGGCTAGCTCGACCCAGTACTTC.

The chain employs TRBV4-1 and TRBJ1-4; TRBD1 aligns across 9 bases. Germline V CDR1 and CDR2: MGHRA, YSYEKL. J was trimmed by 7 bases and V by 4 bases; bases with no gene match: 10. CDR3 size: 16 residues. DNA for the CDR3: TGCGCCAGCAGCCCCTTAACAGGGGGCGAAGCTGAAAAACTGTTTTTT. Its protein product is CASSPLTGGEAEKLFF.

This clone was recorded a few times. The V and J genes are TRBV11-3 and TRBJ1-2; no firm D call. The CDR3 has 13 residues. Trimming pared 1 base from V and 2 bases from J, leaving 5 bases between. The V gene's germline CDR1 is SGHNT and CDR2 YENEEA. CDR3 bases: TGTGCCAGCAGCTTAGGACACAACTATGGCTACACCTTC. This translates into CASSLGHNYGYTF.

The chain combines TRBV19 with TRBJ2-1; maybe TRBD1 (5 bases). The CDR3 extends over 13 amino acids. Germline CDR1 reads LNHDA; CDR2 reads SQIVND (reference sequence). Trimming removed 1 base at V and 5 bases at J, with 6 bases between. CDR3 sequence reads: CASSIGGDNEQFF. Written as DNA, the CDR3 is TGTGCCAGTAGTATAGGGGGCGACAATGAGCAGTTCTTC.

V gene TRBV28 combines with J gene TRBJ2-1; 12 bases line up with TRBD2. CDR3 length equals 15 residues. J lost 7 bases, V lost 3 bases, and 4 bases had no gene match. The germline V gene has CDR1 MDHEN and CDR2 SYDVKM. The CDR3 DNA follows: TGTGCCAGCAGTTTCCTAGCGGGAGGGTTGAATGAGCAGTTCTTC. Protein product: CASSFLAGGLNEQFF.

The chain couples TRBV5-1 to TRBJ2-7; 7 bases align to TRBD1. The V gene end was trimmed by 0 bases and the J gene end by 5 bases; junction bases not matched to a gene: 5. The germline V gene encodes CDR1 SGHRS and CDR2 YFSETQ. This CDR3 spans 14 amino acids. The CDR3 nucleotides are TGCGCCAGCAGCTTGGCGACAGGGATGGACGAGCAGTACTTC. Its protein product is CASSLATGMDEQYF. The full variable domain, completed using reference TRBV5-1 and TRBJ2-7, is KAGVTQTPRYLIKTRGQQVTLSCSPISGHRSVSWYQQTPGQGLQFLFEYFSETQRNKGNFPGRFSGRQFSNSRSEMNVSTLELGDSALYLCASSLATGMDEQYFGPGTRLTVT.

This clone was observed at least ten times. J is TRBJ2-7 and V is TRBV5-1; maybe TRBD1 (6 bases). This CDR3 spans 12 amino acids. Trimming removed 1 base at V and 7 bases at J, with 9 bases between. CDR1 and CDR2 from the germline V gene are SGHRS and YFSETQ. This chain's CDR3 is CASSLTGREQYF. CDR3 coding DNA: TGCGCCAGCAGCTTGACAGGGCGGGAGCAGTACTTC.

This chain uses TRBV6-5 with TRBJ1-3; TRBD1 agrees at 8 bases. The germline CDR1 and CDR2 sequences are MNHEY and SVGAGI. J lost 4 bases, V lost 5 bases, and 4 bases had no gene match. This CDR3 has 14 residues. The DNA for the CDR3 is TGTGCCAGCAGTCCCAGGGGGCAGGGAAACACCATATATTTT. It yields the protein CASSPRGQGNTIYF.

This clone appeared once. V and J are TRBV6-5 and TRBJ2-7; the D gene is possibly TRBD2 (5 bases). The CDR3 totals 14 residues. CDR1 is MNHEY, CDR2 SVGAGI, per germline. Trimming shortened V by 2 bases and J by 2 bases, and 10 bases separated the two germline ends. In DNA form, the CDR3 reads TGTGCCAGCAGTTACCGGGATCAGGCCTACGAGCAGTACTTC. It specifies CASSYRDQAYEQYF.

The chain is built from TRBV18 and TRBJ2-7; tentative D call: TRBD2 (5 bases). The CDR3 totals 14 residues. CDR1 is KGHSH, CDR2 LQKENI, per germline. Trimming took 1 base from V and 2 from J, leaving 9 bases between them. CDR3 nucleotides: TGTGCCAGCTCACCACACGAGCGGACCTACGAGCAGTACTTC. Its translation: CASSPHERTYEQYF.

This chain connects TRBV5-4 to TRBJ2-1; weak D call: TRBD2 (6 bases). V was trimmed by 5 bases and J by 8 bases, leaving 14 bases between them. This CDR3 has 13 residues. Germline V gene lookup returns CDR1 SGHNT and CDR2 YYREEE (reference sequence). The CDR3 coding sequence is TGTGCCAGCAGTCGGGACTCCGCTGATGAGCAGTTCTTC. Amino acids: CASSRDSADEQFF.

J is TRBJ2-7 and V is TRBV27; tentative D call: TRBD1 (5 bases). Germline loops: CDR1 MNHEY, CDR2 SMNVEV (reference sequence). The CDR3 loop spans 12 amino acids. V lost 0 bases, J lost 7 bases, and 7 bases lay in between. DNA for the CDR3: TGTGCCAGCAGTTTATCAGGGGTTGAGCAGTACTTC. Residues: CASSLSGVEQYF.

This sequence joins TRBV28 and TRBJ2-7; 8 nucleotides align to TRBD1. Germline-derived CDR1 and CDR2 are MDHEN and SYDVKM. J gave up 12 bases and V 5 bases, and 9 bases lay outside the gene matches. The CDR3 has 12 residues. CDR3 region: CASSIPGTGTYF. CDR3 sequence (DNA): TGTGCCAGCAGTATCCCGGGGACAGGAACGTACTTC. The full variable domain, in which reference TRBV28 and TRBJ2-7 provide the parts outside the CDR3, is DVKVTQSSRYLVKRTGEKVFLECVQDMDHENMFWYRQDPGLGLRLIYFSYDVKMKEKGDIPEGYSVSREKKERFSLILESASTNQTSMYLCASSIPGTGTYFGPGTRLTVT.

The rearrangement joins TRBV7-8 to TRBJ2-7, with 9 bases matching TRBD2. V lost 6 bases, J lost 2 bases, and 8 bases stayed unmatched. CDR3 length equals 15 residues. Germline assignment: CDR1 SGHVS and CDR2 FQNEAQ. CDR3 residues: CASSLGASGTYEQYF. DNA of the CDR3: TGTGCCAGCAGTTTGGGAGCTAGCGGGACCTACGAGCAGTACTTC.

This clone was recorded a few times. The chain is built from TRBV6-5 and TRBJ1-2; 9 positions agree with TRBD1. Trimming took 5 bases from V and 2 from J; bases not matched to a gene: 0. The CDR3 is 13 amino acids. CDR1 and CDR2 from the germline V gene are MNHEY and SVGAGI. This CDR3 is CASSGQGNYGYTF. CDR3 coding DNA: TGTGCCAGCAGTGGACAGGGGAACTATGGCTACACCTTC.

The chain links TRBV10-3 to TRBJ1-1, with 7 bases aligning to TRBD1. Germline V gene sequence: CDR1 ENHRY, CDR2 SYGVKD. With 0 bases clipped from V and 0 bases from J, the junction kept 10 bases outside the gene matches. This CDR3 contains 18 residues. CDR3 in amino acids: CAISESSLSDRLNTEAFF. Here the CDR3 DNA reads TGTGCCATCAGTGAGTCATCGCTTTCGGACAGGTTGAACACTGAAGCTTTCTTT.

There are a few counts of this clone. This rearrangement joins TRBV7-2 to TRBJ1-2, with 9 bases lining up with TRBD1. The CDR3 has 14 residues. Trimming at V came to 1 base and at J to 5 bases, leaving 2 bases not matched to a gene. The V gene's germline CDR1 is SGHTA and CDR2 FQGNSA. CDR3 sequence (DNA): TGTGCCAGCAGCTTAGACAGGGGGCCTTATGGCTACACCTTC. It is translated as CASSLDRGPYGYTF.

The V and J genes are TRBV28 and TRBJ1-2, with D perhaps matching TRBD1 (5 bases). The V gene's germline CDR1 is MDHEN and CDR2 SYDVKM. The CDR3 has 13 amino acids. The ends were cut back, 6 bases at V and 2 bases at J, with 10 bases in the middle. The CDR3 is CASSLDSNYGYTF. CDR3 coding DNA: TGTGCCAGCAGCCTAGACAGCAACTATGGCTACACCTTC.

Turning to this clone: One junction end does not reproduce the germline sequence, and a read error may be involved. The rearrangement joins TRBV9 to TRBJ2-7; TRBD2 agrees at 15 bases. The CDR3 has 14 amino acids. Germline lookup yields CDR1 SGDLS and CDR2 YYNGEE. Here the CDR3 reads CASSLGTSGRLMDF. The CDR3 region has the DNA TGTGCCAGCAGCCTTGGGACTAGCGGGAGGCTCATGGACTTC.

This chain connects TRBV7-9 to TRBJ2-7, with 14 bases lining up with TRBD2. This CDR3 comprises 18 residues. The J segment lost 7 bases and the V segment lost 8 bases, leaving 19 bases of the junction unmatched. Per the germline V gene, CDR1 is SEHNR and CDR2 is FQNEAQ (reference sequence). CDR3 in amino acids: CASAGGIGTSGSLKEQYF. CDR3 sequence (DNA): TGTGCCAGCGCGGGAGGGATAGGGACTAGCGGGAGTCTAAAAGAGCAGTACTTC.